This T cell receptor beta chain came from a study of shared clonotypes between healthy human individuals. Terminally differentiated effector memory CD45RA+ cells were excluded from the naive CD8 cells, which were CD45RO-negative and positively selected for CCR7. Healthy HIV-negative adults with no recent acute infections or vaccinations were recruited as donors. The assay was immunoSEQ multiplex PCR, and TCRdb's table has in-frame clones only and misses some. In the table there are about 1.9 million clones, 93% of which are singletons. The source is a man younger than 35 in good health. Some clones in this sample may be carry-over from other donors' samples. Sample: naive CD8+ T cells from PBMCs.

The CDR3 is CASSFLNAPYNEQFF. CDR3 sequence (DNA): TGTGCCAGCAGTTTCCTCAACGCCCCCTACAATGAGCAGTTCTTC. V usage is TRBV27 and J usage is TRBJ2-1, with no clear D. Germline V gene data show CDR1 as MNHEY and CDR2 as SMNVEV (reference sequence). Trimming took 3 bases from V and 2 from J, leaving 11 bases between them. This CDR3 comprises 15 residues.